This TCR beta chain was profiled in a study of CD4 T cells in relation to SARS-CoV-2 and coronaviruses. This CDR3 is 17 amino acids long. Germline V gene data show CDR1 as LGHNA and CDR2 as YNFKEQ. Deletions cut 1 base from V and 3 bases from J, with 18 bases between. Note on this clone: Its target is not known.

The unexposed donors gave CD4+ T cells in about 2011-2018, prior to COVID-19. After ten to eleven days of culture, CD4+ T cells were isolated. Libraries were prepared by immunoSEQ multiplex PCR; TCRdb keeps only in-frame clonotypes and omits some of them. This sample has about 22,000 clones; roughly 80% occur once, and the top ten carry 15% to 20%. Material for sequencing was CD4+ T cells from PBMCs, cultured in vitro. The chain is built from TRBV4-2 and TRBJ1-2; D might be TRBD1 (5 bases). The TCR sequence derives from a human donor in good health. CDR3 DNA: TGTGCCAGCAGCCAAGTAGGGATCGGTGGGGCCGACTATGGCTACACCTTC. Translating it yields CASSQVGIGGADYGYTF.